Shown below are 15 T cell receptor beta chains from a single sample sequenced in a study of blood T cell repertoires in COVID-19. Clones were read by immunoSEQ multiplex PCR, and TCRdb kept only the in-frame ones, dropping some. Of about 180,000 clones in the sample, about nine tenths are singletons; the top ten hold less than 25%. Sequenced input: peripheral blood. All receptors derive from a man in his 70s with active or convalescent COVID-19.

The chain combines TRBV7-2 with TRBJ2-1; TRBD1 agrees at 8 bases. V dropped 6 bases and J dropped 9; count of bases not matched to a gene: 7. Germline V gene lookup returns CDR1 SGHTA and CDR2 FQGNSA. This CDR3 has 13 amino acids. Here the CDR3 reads CASSYRDRFEQFF. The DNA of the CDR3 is TGTGCCAGCAGTTACCGGGACAGGTTTGAGCAGTTCTTC.

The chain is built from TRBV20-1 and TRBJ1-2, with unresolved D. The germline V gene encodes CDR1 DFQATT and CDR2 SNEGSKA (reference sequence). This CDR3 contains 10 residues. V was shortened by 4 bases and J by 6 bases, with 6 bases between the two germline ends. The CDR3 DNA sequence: TGCAGTGCTAATCGTGATGGCTACACCTTC. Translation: CSANRDGYTF.

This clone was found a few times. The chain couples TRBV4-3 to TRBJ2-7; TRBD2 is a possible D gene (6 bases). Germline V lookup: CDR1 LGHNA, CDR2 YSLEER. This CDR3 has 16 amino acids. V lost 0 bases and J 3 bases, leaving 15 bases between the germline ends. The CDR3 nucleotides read TGCGCCAGCAGCCAAGATTGGGACGAGGGACTCTACGAGCAGTACTTC. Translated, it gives CASSQDWDEGLYEQYF.

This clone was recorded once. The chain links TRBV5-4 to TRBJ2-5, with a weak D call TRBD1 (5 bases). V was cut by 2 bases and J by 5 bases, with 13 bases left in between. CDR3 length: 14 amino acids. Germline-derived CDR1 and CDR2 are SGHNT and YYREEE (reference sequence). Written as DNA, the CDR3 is TGTGCCAGCAGCTTCCGATCAGGGTCGGAGACCCAGTACTTC. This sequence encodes CASSFRSGSETQYF.

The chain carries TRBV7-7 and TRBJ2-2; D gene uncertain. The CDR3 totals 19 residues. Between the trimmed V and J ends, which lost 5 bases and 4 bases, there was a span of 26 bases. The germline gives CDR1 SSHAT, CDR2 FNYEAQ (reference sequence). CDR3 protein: CASSLTPDPIHRGTGELFF. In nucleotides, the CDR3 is TGTGCCAGCAGCCTAACCCCCGATCCCATACACCGAGGCACCGGGGAGCTGTTTTTT. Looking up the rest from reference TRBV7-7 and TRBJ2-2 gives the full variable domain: GAGVSQSPRYKVTKRGQDVTLRCDPISSHATLYWYQQALGQGPEFLTYFNYEAQPDKSGLPSDRFSAERPEGSISTLTIQRTEQRDSAMYRCASSLTPDPIHRGTGELFFGEGSRLTVL.

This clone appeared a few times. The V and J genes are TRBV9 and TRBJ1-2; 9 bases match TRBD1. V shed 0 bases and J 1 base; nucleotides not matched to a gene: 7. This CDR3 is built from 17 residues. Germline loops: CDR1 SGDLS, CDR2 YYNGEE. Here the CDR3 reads CASSVDPHRGLNYGYTF. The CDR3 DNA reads TGTGCCAGCAGCGTAGACCCCCACAGGGGGCTTAACTATGGCTACACCTTC.

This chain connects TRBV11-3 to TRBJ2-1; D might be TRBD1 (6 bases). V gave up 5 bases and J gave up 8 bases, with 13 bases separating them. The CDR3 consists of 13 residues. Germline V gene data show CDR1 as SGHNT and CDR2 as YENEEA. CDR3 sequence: CASSERSGDEQFF. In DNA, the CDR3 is TGTGCCAGCAGCGAGAGGTCAGGGGATGAGCAGTTCTTC.

CDR3 bases: TGTGCCAGTAGTTTCTCCGGGACAGGGGGCTACGAGCAGTACTTC. Protein sequence: CASSFSGTGGYEQYF. The genes are TRBV19 and TRBJ2-7; 11 nucleotides align to TRBD1. Germline values: CDR1 LNHDA, CDR2 SQIVND (reference sequence). V shed 5 bases, J shed 3 bases, and the junction held 6 bases outside the gene matches. The CDR3 covers 15 residues.

The CDR3 DNA sequence: TGTGCCAGCTCGTCTAGCGGGAGGTACAATGAGCAGTTCTTC. It yields the protein CASSSSGRYNEQFF. The gene calls are TRBV2 and TRBJ2-1; TRBD2 matches 11 bases. CDR1 is SNHLY, CDR2 FYNNEI, per germline. V gave up 8 bases and J gave up 4 bases; unmatched junction bases: 4. The CDR3 is 14 residues long.

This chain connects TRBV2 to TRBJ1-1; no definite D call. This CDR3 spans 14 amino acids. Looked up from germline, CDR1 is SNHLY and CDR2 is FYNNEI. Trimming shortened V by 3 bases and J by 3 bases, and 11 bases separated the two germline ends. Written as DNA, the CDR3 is TGTGCCAGCAGTGAGAGGCATTATGACACTGAAGCTTTCTTT. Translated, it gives CASSERHYDTEAFF.

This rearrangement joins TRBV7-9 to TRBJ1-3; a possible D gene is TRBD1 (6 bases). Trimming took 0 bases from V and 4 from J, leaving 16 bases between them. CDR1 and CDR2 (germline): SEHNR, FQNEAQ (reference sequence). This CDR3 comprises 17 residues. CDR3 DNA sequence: TGTGCCAGCAGCTTAGCAGCGGGGGCGCCTACAGGAAACACCATATATTTT. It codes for CASSLAAGAPTGNTIYF.

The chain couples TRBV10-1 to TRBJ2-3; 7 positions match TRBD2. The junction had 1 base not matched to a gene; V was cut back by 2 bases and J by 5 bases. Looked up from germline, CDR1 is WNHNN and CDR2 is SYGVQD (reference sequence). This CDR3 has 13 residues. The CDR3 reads CASSEAGVDTQYF. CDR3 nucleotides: TGCGCCAGCAGTGAGGCGGGGGTAGATACGCAGTATTTT.

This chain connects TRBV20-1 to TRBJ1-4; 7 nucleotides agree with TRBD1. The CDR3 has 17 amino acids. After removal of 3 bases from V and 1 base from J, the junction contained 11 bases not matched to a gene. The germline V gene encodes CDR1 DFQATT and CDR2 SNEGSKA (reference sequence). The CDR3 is CSASVAGGMRTNEKLFF. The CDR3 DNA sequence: TGCAGTGCTAGTGTGGCAGGGGGTATGAGAACTAATGAAAAACTGTTTTTT.

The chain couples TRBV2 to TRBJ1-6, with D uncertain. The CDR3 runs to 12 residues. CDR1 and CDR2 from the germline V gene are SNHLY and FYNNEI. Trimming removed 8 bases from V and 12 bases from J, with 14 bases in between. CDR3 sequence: CASSAERGPLHF. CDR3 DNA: TGTGCCAGCTCGGCCGAGCGAGGACCCCTCCACTTT.

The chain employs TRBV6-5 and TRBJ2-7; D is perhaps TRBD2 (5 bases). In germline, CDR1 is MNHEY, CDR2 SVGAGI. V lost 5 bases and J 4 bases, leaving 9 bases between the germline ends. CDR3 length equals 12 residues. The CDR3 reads CASSPSGYEQYF. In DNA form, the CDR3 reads TGTGCCAGCAGTCCCTCGGGGTACGAGCAGTACTTC.